This T cell receptor beta chain was profiled in a study of naive and memory T cell subsets. Trimming pared 2 bases from V and 3 bases from J, leaving 8 bases between. The CDR3 covers 14 residues. In germline, CDR1 is MNHEY, CDR2 SVGEGT. Both TRBC1 and TRBC2 were covered by a beta constant-region primer of two equimolar oligonucleotides. Ligated cDNA was amplified by four rounds of PCR with nested alpha and beta constant-region primers and SP2. MiXCR was run by TCRdb on the UMI-ligation and nested PCR reads, yielding one entry per CDR3 protein. The sample lists over 110,000 distinct CDR3 sequences, approximately 20% seen once, with approximately 0.58% in the top ten. This clonotype appeared a few times. What it recognizes is unknown. Broader study findings: Possibly reflecting memory cells re-expressing CD45RA, a few larger clonotypes occurred in naive repertoires, especially CD8.

This TCR derives from a human donor in good health. Material: naive CD8+ T cells from blood. This rearrangement joins TRBV6-2 or TRBV6-3 to TRBJ1-5; D call uncertain. CDR3 nucleotides: TGTGCCAGCAGTTACGGGCCTCTCAATCAGCCCCAGCATTTT. Translation gives CASSYGPLNQPQHF.